The 22 T cell receptor beta chains listed next were all sequenced from one sample in a study of post-analysis software for immune sequencing data. Study-wide results and limits: Patients used five TRBV segments, including TRBV5-6, TRBV5-1 and TRBV20-1, more often than controls.

Every TCR beta cDNA library bore unique molecular identifiers. A single record per CDR3 protein comes from TCRdb applying MiXCR to the PCR reads. Among 600,000 to 750,000 distinct CDR3 sequences listed, around 64% were seen once. Their cognate antigens are unknown. Sample: blood. The receptors originated from a girl aged 2 to 10 with multiple sclerosis.

V gene TRBV21-1 combines with J gene TRBJ2-1; the table's D gene call, TRBD2, was not cross checked with the DNA. TRBV21-1 is a listed pseudogene. The CDR3 is 16 residues long. The CDR3 loop is CASSRRGTSKDYEQFF. Here the CDR3 DNA reads TGTGCCAGCAGCCGAAGGGGAACTAGCAAAGACTATGAGCAGTTCTTC.

As regards this clonotype: One end of the junction varies from germline; a read error may be responsible. The rearrangement joins TRBV3-1 to TRBJ2-3, with 11 nucleotides matching TRBD2. Germline-derived CDR1 and CDR2 are LGHDT and YNNKEL (reference sequence). The CDR3 has 15 amino acids. This CDR3 is CVSSQGTSGPDTQYF. Written as DNA, the CDR3 is TGTGTCAGCAGCCAAGGGACTAGCGGTCCGGATACGCAGTATTTT.

V and J are TRBV20-1 and TRBJ2-1, with D hard to call. The V and J ends lost 5 bases and 0 bases respectively, with 11 bases between them. The length of the CDR3 is 14 residues. Germline CDR1 is DFQATT and CDR2 is SNEGSKA (reference sequence). The CDR3 DNA reads TGCAGTGCTTTGCAGATGAGCTCCTACAATGAGCAGTTCTTC. Its protein is CSALQMSSYNEQFF.

J is TRBJ1-6 and V is TRBV6-6; D call uncertain. This CDR3 comprises 16 residues. The germline V and J ends were trimmed by 6 bases and 0 bases, with 12 bases remaining between them. The germline V gene encodes CDR1 MNHNY and CDR2 SVGAGI (reference sequence). The CDR3 DNA sequence: TGTGCCAGCAGGCCAACGGGGAGCTCCTATAATTCACCCCTCCACTTT. Its translation: CASRPTGSSYNSPLHF.

V usage is TRBV6-5 and J usage is TRBJ2-3; 7 bases map to TRBD2. V shed 2 bases, J shed 6 bases, and the junction held 2 bases outside the gene matches. Germline V gene lookup returns CDR1 MNHEY and CDR2 SVGAGI. This CDR3 contains 13 residues. DNA of the CDR3: TGTGCCAGCAGTTACAAGGGAGGGGATACGCAGTATTTT. Its translation: CASSYKGGDTQYF.

The table lists this clonotype with a few counts. The chain carries TRBV29-1 and TRBJ1-2; tentatively, D is TRBD1 (5 bases). V lost 6 bases, J lost 0 bases, and 8 bases lay in between. The length of the CDR3 is 12 residues. Germline V gene lookup returns CDR1 SQVTM and CDR2 ANQGSEA. CDR3 amino acids: CSVGEANYGYTF. The CDR3 region has the DNA TGCAGCGTGGGGGAAGCTAACTATGGCTACACCTTC.

The chain carries TRBV29-1 and TRBJ2-5, with 8 nucleotides matching TRBD2. The J call may be in error: the DNA end matches TRBJ2-7 better. The CDR3 runs 11 residues. Germline V gene sequence: CDR1 SQVTM, CDR2 ANQGSEA. In nucleotides, the CDR3 is TGCAGCGTCAGACTAGCGATCGAGCAGTACTTC. This translates into CSVRLAIEQYF.

The rearrangement links TRBV29-1 to TRBJ1-4, with TRBD1 identical over 7 bases. The CDR3 totals 12 residues. Germline CDR1 is SQVTM and CDR2 is ANQGSEA. The ends lost 7 bases at V and 5 bases at J; junction bases unmatched: 4. The DNA for the CDR3 is TGCAGCGGAGGGGGCGCGAATGAAAAACTGTTTTTT. Translation gives CSGGGANEKLFF.

The rearrangement links TRBV5-5 to TRBJ1-2; 8 positions match TRBD1. The V and J ends lost 4 bases and 6 bases, in that order; junction bases with no gene match: 14. Germline values: CDR1 SGHKS, CDR2 YYEKEE (reference sequence). The CDR3 is 16 residues long. This chain's CDR3 is CASSPGTGVIWDGYTF. The CDR3, as DNA: TGTGCCAGCAGCCCCGGGACAGGAGTAATTTGGGATGGCTACACCTTC. Full variable domain (rest looked up from reference TRBV5-5 and TRBJ1-2): DAGVTQSPTHLIKTRGQQVTLRCSPISGHKSVSWYQQVLGQGPQFIFQYYEKEERGRGNFPDRFSARQFPNYSSELNVNALLLGDSALYLCASSPGTGVIWDGYTFGSGTRLTVV.

The chain recombines TRBV7-6 with TRBJ2-2; possible D gene TRBD1, 5 bases. The CDR3 is made up of 14 amino acids. Germline CDR1 and CDR2: SGHVS and FNYEAQ. Trimming left V 1 base short and J 7 bases short, with 10 bases between. CDR3 region: CASSLEAGHGELFF. CDR3 in DNA: TGTGCCAGCAGCTTAGAAGCAGGGCACGGGGAGCTGTTTTTT.

This clonotype has just one count. The rearrangement joins TRBV20-1 to TRBJ2-7; D ambiguous. CDR1 and CDR2 from the germline V gene are DFQATT and SNEGSKA (reference sequence). The CDR3 runs to 11 residues. V was pared by 7 bases and J by 3 bases, with 10 bases between. CDR3 in amino acids: CSVSTGYEQYF. Here the CDR3 DNA reads TGCAGTGTTTCGACTGGCTACGAGCAGTACTTC.

The rearrangement links TRBV7-8 to TRBJ2-1; 7 bases are shared with TRBD1. Trimming at V came to 1 base and at J to 8 bases, leaving 11 bases not matched to a gene. In germline, CDR1 is SGHVS, CDR2 FQNEAQ. The CDR3 is 16 amino acids. The CDR3 region has the DNA TGTGCCAGCAGCTTAGGGCGAGACAGGGTTGTGGATGAGCAGTTCTTC. Translated: CASSLGRDRVVDEQFF.

The J gene is TRBJ2-3, the V gene TRBV7-8, with D unresolved. The CDR3 totals 16 residues. Germline V gene sequence: CDR1 SGHVS, CDR2 FQNEAQ. Trimming took off 1 base at V and 2 bases at J, with 13 bases between the two ends. CDR3 nucleotide sequence: TGTGCCAGCAGCTTAGGGGGTGGGTTTTACACAGATACGCAGTATTTT. Translated: CASSLGGGFYTDTQYF.

The chain couples TRBV20-1 to TRBJ2-1; weak D call: TRBD1 (6 bases). The CDR3 extends over 13 amino acids. V was trimmed by 1 base and J by 4 bases, leaving 8 bases between them. CDR1 and CDR2 (germline): DFQATT, SNEGSKA (reference sequence). The CDR3 protein is CSARAGQYNEQFF. CDR3 bases: TGCAGTGCTAGAGCCGGACAGTACAATGAGCAGTTCTTC.

V usage is TRBV5-1 and J usage is TRBJ1-5; D may be TRBD1 (6 bases). Germline V gives CDR1 SGHRS, CDR2 YFSETQ. Trimming pared 0 bases from V and 6 bases from J, leaving 10 bases between. The CDR3 loop spans 14 amino acids. CDR3 protein: CASSLGGGFQPQHF. CDR3 sequence (DNA): TGCGCCAGCAGCTTGGGTGGGGGCTTTCAGCCCCAGCATTTT.

The chain employs TRBV2 and TRBJ1-2, with no clear D. V dropped 6 bases and J dropped 12 bases, with 11 bases sitting between them. This CDR3 spans 10 amino acids. CDR1 and CDR2 (germline): SNHLY, FYNNEI. The CDR3 coding sequence is TGTGCCAGCAGGGAGATGGTCGACACCTTC. Residues: CASREMVDTF.

The gene calls are TRBV2 and TRBJ2-7; 7 nucleotides match TRBD1. The CDR3 is 14 amino acids. The junction had 9 bases not matched to a gene; V was cut back by 7 bases and J by 3 bases. Germline V gives CDR1 SNHLY, CDR2 FYNNEI. The CDR3 here is CASNPRGPYYEQYF. For the CDR3, the DNA is TGTGCCAGCAATCCGAGGGGGCCCTACTACGAGCAGTACTTC.

In this sample, this clonotype turned up a few times. The chain joins TRBV7-3 to TRBJ1-6; D not resolved. The germline V and J ends were trimmed by 5 bases and 0 bases, with 11 bases remaining between them. The CDR3 length is 16 residues. Germline V lookup: CDR1 SGHTA, CDR2 FQGTGA. The CDR3 protein is CASSLTRSSYNSPLHF. DNA for the CDR3: TGTGCCAGCAGCCTGACGAGGAGCTCCTATAATTCACCCCTCCACTTT.

This clonotype was observed a handful of times. V usage is TRBV29-1 and J usage is TRBJ2-6; 10 positions agree with TRBD1. CDR3 length: 16 residues. V lost 2 bases to trimming and J lost 1 base; unmatched junction nucleotides: 2. CDR1 is SQVTM and CDR2 is ANQGSEA in the germline V gene. This chain's CDR3 is CSVEWGQGSGANVLTF. The CDR3 DNA is TGCAGCGTTGAATGGGGACAGGGGTCTGGGGCCAACGTCCTGACTTTC.

In its sample, this clonotype was seen a few times. The CDR3, as DNA: TGTGCCAGCAGCGCCTACGGGACAGTTAACAATGAGCAGTTCTTC. Amino acid sequence: CASSAYGTVNNEQFF. The chain carries TRBV9 and TRBJ2-1, with 7 bases fitting TRBD1. The CDR3 runs to 15 residues. Germline lookup yields CDR1 SGDLS and CDR2 YYNGEE. J lost 5 bases, V lost 3 bases, and 8 bases had no gene match.

This clonotype was seen more than once but under ten times. The rearrangement joins TRBV6-5 to TRBJ2-7; 8 nucleotides align to TRBD2. In germline, CDR1 is MNHEY, CDR2 SVGAGI. V shed 10 bases, J shed 1 base, and the junction held 9 bases outside the gene matches. This CDR3 has 14 residues. In DNA, the CDR3 is TGTGCCACCCAGCGGGAGACATTGTCCTACGAGCAGTACTTC. Its translation is CATQRETLSYEQYF.

The CDR3 sequence is CSAAQGASYGYTF. CDR3 sequence (DNA): TGCAGCGCAGCACAGGGGGCTAGTTATGGCTACACCTTC. V gene TRBV29-1 combines with J gene TRBJ1-2; 9 bases are a match to TRBD1. The ends lost 7 bases at V and 5 bases at J; junction bases unmatched: 8. Germline V CDR1 and CDR2: SQVTM, ANQGSEA. CDR3 size: 13 residues.